Detailed here is one T cell receptor beta chain. Its antigen is currently unknown. This sample stems from a study of OX40 agonist ivuxolimab in advanced cancers. Study observations and caveats: It was not determined which antigens were specifically recognized by the peripheral T cells that had undergone clonal expansion.

The CDR3 is 14 residues long. The germline gives CDR1 SGHTA, CDR2 FQGNSA. V gave up 1 base and J gave up 4 bases, with 11 bases separating them. TCRdb's copy holds only in-frame clones and misses some; the assay was immunoSEQ multiplex PCR. Of about 68,000 clones listed, 84% were seen once; the top ten hold 1.6%. Baseline, cycle 4 day 1, and cycle 7 day 1 were the blood sampling points. The specimen comprised CD4+ or CD8+ T cells sorted from blood, sampled in a trial of the OX40 agonist ivuxolimab. This sequence was found in an adult with an advanced solid tumor such as melanoma, head and neck, liver or kidney cancer. The chain has TRBV7-2 and TRBJ2-7, with a tentative D call TRBD2 (6 bases). The CDR3 spells CASSLEAGTYEQYF. The CDR3 DNA is TGTGCCAGCAGCTTAGAGGCGGGGACGTACGAGCAGTACTTC.